The subject of this entry is one TCR beta chain. This record belongs to a study of blood T cell repertoires in COVID-19. Study information: Samples came from the United States, Italy and Spain, spanning acute and convalescent COVID-19. PBMCs, B-cell-depleted T cells, or T cells were the source of the cDNA or gDNA that made up the material.

Germline CDR1 SGHDT, CDR2 YYEEEE. J gave up 4 bases and V 0 bases, and 9 bases lay outside the gene matches. The CDR3 runs 16 residues. As processed by the authors: Quantification of nucleated cells was approximated via reference gene primer amplification. Here immunoSEQ multiplex PCR was the method, and the copy in TCRdb shows in-frame clones only, minus some. D and trimming come from the DNA, and the V and J calls and clone size come from that table. The sample yields some 130,000 clones, approximately 70% seen once. This sequence joins TRBV5-6 and TRBJ1-2; TRBD1 matches 7 bases. This TCR came from a woman in her 70s with acute or convalescent COVID-19. Source material: peripheral blood. The CDR3 protein is CASSLDPDRYSYGYTF. CDR3 DNA sequence: TGTGCCAGCAGCTTGGACCCGGACAGGTATTCCTATGGCTACACCTTC.